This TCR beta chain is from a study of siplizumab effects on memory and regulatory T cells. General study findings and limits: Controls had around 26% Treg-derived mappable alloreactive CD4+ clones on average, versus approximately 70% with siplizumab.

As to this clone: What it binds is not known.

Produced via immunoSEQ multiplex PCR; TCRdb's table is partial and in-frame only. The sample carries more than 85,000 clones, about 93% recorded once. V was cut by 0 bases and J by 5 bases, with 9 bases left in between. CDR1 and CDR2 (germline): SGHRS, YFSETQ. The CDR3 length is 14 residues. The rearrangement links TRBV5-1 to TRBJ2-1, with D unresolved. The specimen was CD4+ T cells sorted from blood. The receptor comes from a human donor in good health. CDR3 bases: TGCGCCAGCAGCTTGGTCTGGCAGAACAATGAGCAGTTCTTC. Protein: CASSLVWQNNEQFF.